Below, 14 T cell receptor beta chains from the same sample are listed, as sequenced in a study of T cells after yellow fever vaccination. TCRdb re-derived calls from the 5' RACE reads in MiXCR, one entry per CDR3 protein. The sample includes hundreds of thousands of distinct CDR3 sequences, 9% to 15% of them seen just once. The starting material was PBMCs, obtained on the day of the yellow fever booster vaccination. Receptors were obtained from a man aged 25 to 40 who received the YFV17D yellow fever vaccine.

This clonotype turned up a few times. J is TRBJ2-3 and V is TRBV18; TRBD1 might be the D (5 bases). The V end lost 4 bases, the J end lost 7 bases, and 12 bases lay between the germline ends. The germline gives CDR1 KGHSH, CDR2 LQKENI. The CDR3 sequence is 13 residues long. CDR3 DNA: TGTGCCAGCTCACAGTCAACAGGCAATACGCAGTATTTT. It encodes CASSQSTGNTQYF.

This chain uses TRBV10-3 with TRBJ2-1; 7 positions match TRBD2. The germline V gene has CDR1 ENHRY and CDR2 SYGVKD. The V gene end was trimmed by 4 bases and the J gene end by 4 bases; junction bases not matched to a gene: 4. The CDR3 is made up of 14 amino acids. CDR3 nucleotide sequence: TGTGCCATCAGTGTCGAGCGGGATTACAATGAGCAGTTCTTC. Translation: CAISVERDYNEQFF.

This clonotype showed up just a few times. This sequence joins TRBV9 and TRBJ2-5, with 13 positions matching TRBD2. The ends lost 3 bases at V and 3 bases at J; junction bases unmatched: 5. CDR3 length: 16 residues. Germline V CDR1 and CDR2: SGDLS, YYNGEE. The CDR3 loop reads CASSATGLAGKETQYF. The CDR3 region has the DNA TGTGCCAGCAGCGCGACGGGACTAGCGGGGAAAGAGACCCAGTACTTC.

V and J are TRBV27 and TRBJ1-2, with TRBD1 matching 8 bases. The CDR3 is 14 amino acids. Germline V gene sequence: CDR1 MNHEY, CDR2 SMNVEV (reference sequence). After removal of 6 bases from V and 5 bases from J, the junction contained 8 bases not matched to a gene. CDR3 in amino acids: CASSQTGDVYGYTF. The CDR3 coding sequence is TGTGCCAGCAGCCAGACAGGGGATGTTTATGGCTACACCTTC.

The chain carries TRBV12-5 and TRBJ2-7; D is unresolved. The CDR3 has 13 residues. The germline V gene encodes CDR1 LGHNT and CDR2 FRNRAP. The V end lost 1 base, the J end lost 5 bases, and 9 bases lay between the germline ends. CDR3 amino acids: CASGLDIGNEQYF. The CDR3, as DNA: TGTGCTAGTGGTTTGGATATTGGGAACGAGCAGTACTTC.

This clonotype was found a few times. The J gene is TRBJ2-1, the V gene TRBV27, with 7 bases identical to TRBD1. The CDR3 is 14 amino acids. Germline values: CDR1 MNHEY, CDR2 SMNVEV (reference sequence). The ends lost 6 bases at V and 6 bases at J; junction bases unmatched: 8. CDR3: CASREQGHGNEQFF. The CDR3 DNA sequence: TGTGCCAGCAGAGAACAGGGGCACGGCAATGAGCAGTTCTTC.

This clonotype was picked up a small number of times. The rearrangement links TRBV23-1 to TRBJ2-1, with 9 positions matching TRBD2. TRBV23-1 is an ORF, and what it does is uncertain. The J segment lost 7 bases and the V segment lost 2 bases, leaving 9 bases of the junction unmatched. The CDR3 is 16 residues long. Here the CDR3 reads CASSQDFEREDNEQFF. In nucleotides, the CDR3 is TGCGCCAGCAGTCAAGATTTCGAGCGGGAGGATAATGAGCAGTTCTTC.

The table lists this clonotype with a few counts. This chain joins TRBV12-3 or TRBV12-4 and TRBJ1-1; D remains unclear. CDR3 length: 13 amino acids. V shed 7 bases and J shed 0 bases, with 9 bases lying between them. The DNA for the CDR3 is TGTGCCAGCACGTGGGGATTGAACACTGAAGCTTTCTTT. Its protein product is CASTWGLNTEAFF.

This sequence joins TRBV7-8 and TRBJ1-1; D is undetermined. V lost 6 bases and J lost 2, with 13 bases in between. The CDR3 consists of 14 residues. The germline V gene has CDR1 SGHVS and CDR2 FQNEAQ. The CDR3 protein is CASSFGVQNTEAFF. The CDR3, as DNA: TGTGCCAGCAGTTTTGGGGTTCAAAACACTGAAGCTTTCTTT.

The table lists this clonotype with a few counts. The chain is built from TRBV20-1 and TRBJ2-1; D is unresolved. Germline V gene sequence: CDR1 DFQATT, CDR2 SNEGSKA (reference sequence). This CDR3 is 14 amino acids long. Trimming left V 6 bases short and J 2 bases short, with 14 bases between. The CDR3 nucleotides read TGCAGTGCCAGCCCTATAGAAGCCTACAATGAGCAGTTCTTC. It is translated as CSASPIEAYNEQFF.

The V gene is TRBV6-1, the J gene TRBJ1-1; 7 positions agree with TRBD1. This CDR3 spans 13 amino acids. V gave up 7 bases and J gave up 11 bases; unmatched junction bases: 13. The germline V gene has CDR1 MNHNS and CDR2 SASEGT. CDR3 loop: CASTTATGPRAFF. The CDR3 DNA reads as TGTGCCAGCACCACCGCGACAGGGCCGAGGGCTTTCTTT.

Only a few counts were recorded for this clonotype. The CDR3 bases are TGCAGTGCTTCCCCGAGGCGCCCCGCGACAGGGCGGAATGGCTACACCTTC. This gives the protein CSASPRRPATGRNGYTF. The rearrangement uses TRBV20-1 and TRBJ1-2; the match to TRBD1 covers 7 bases. Germline CDR1 and CDR2: DFQATT and SNEGSKA (reference sequence). The CDR3 length is 17 residues. V lost 5 bases and J lost 6; bases outside the gene matches: 21.

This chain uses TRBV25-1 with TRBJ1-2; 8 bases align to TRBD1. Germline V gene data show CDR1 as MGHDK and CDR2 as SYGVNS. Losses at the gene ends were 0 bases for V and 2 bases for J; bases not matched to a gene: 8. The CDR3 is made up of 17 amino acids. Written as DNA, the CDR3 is TGTGCCAGCAGTGAATATGATGGGGCAGGGGGCAACTATGGCTACACCTTC. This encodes CASSEYDGAGGNYGYTF.

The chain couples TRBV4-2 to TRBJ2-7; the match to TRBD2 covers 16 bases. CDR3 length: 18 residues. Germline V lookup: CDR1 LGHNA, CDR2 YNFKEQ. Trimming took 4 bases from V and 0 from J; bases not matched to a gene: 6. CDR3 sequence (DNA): TGTGCCAGCAGCCCGGGACTAGCGGGAGGGAGCCTCTCCTACGAGCAGTACTTC. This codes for CASSPGLAGGSLSYEQYF.